This TCR beta chain appears in the sequencing data of a study of T cell clones after liver transplantation. As for the study in general: Samples came from ITN030ST, which attempted immunosuppression withdrawal within 2 years of liver transplantation. Pre-transplant mixed lymphocyte reactions yielded third-party-reactive TCRbeta sequences as comparators for graft-donor-reactive sequences. Timepoints were pre-transplant, pre-withdrawal, and after withdrawal was completed or failed.

The data were produced by immunoSEQ multiplex PCR, yet TCRdb's version contains in-frame clones alone and is incomplete. In the table there are 77,000 or so clones, approximately 80% of which are singletons. V shed 0 bases and J shed 4 bases, with 10 bases lying between them. CDR3 length equals 14 residues. Sorting of unstimulated PBMCs yielded separate CD3+CD4+ and CD3+CD8+ fractions. This chain joins TRBV5-3 and TRBJ2-5; D gene unclear. TRBV5-3 is identified as an open reading frame with a role that is uncertain. The receptor's source is a human patient who received a liver transplant. A subset of T cells may come from the graft donor. The sample in question was CD4+ T cells from blood, obtained 12 months after liver transplant. CDR3 nucleotide sequence: TGTGCCAGAAGCTTGGTGCCAGATCTAGAGACCCAGTACTTC. This gives the protein CARSLVPDLETQYF.